The rows below give T cell receptor beta chains drawn from one sample of a study of T cell changes during pregnancy in multiple sclerosis. Libraries were prepared by immunoSEQ multiplex PCR; TCRdb keeps only in-frame clonotypes and omits some of them. In the table there are about 40,000 clones, roughly 94% of which are singletons. The sequenced sample was peripheral blood, obtained in the third trimester of pregnancy. These receptors were obtained from a female donor with multiple sclerosis, enrolled in a pregnancy study. Each CDR3 is given with its conserved first and last residue. D genes are given only for firm matches. Clone size, where shown, is once, few, many, or a class for clones that have expanded.

.,TRBJ2-7,TRBV6-1,TRBD1,CASSEGGQGAGYEQYF,TGTGCCAGCAGTGAAGGTGGGCAGGGGGCGGGTTACGAGCAGTACTTC
.,TRBJ2-4,TRBV5-1,.,CASSLPDSLAKNIQYF,TGCGCCAGCAGCTTGCCTGACAGTCTAGCCAAAAACATTCAGTACTTC
.,TRBJ2-3,TRBV19,TRBD2,CASSIIAGVTDTQYF,TGTGCCAGTAGTATCATAGCGGGAGTCACAGATACGCAGTATTTT
.,TRBJ1-4,TRBV7-9,.,CASSLEGQGNEKLFF,TGTGCCAGCAGCTTAGAAGGCCAGGGGAATGAAAAACTGTTTTTT
.,TRBJ2-3,TRBV28,TRBD1,CASSLRTGFFTDTQYF,TGTGCCAGCAGTCTCCGGACAGGGTTTTTCACAGATACGCAGTATTTT
.,TRBJ2-2,TRBV7-3,.,CASSLTGAGELFF,TGTGCCAGCAGCCTTACAGGCGCCGGGGAGCTGTTTTTT
once,TRBJ2-1,TRBV7-8,.,CASQLNSPSAEQFF,TGTGCCAGCCAGCTTAATTCCCCTAGTGCTGAGCAGTTCTTC
.,TRBJ1-1,TRBV11-3,.,CASSSRQGSTEAFF,TGTGCCAGCAGCTCGCGGCAGGGAAGCACTGAAGCTTTCTTT
.,TRBJ1-1,TRBV19,TRBD1,CASSARDRENTEAFF,TGTGCCAGTAGTGCCAGGGACAGGGAAAACACTGAAGCTTTCTTT
.,TRBJ2-3,TRBV6-1,TRBD2,CASSELAGQIDTQYF,TGTGCCAGCAGTGAACTAGCGGGGCAGATAGATACGCAGTATTTT
.,TRBJ1-1,TRBV4-3,TRBD1,CASSHPHTGDTTEAFF,TGCGCCAGCAGCCACCCCCACACAGGGGATACCACTGAAGCTTTCTTT
.,TRBJ2-3,TRBV6-1,.,CASRKGGPRTDTQYF,TGTGCCAGCAGGAAAGGGGGACCGCGCACAGATACGCAGTATTTT
.,TRBJ2-7,TRBV4-2,TRBD2,CASSPLFGTTGYEQYF,TGTGCCAGCAGCCCACTCTTCGGGACTACTGGTTACGAGCAGTACTTC
.,TRBJ1-1,TRBV6-6,.,CASSPVPGALPEAFF,TGTGCCAGCAGCCCAGTACCAGGGGCCCTACCTGAAGCTTTCTTT
.,TRBJ2-5,TRBV4-1,.,CASSLGAQETQYF,TGCGCCAGCAGCCTTGGGGCCCAAGAGACCCAGTACTTC
.,TRBJ2-5,TRBV7-6,.,CASSPYQETQYF,TGTGCCAGCAGCCCGTACCAAGAGACCCAGTACTTC
.,TRBJ2-2,TRBV13,.,CASSSRVTGELFF,TGTGCCAGCAGCTCCAGGGTTACCGGGGAGCTGTTTTTT
.,TRBJ2-1,TRBV6-6,.,CASSYAGTRYNEQFF,TGTGCCAGCAGTTACGCGGGGACGCGATACAATGAGCAGTTCTTC
.,TRBJ2-7,TRBV19,TRBD2,CASPPGTSGSYEQYF,TGTGCCAGTCCCCCAGGGACTAGCGGGTCCTACGAGCAGTACTTC
.,TRBJ2-3,TRBV7-9,TRBD1,CASSLGQGDTDTQYF,TGTGCCAGCAGCCTAGGACAGGGCGACACAGATACGCAGTATTTT
few,TRBJ2-4,TRBV5-4,TRBD2,CASSLLAGGGENIQYF,TGTGCCAGCAGCTTACTAGCGGGAGGGGGGGAAAACATTCAGTACTTC
.,TRBJ1-2,TRBV11-3,.,CASSLGSVTANYGYTF,TGTGCCAGCAGCTTAGGCTCCGTGACAGCTAACTATGGCTACACCTTC
.,TRBJ2-5,TRBV19,.,CASSALTGYGTQYF,TGTGCCAGTAGTGCCCTAACAGGGTATGGGACCCAGTACTTC
once,TRBJ1-1,TRBV4-3,TRBD1,CASSQWTGGFGAFF,TGCGCCAGCAGCCAATGGACAGGGGGCTTCGGAGCTTTCTTT
.,TRBJ2-5,TRBV5-1,TRBD1,CASSLGQGKTQYF,TGCGCCAGCAGCTTAGGACAGGGGAAGACCCAGTACTTC
.,TRBJ2-1,TRBV9,.,CASSSGDFSYNEQFF,TGTGCCAGCAGCTCCGGGGACTTCTCCTACAATGAGCAGTTCTTC
once,TRBJ2-2,TRBV5-1,.,CASSLDPRGTGELFF,TGCGCCAGCAGCTTGGACCCTAGAGGGACCGGGGAGCTGTTTTTT
.,TRBJ2-2,TRBV28,TRBD1,CASTMGTGGLGGELFF,TGTGCCAGCACCATGGGGACAGGGGGATTAGGCGGGGAGCTGTTTTTT
.,TRBJ1-5,TRBV9,TRBD1,CASSEGTGSPLEPQHF,TGTGCCAGCAGCGAGGGGACAGGGAGCCCATTGGAACCCCAGCATTTT
.,TRBJ1-5,TRBV7-8,.,CASTRDTRLQPQHF,TGTGCCAGCACCCGAGACACGCGATTACAGCCCCAGCATTTT
.,TRBJ1-1,TRBV5-5,.,CASSFSQYTEAFF,TGTGCCAGCAGCTTCTCACAATACACTGAAGCTTTCTTT
.,TRBJ1-6,TRBV6-1,.,CASSVKGPPYNSPLHF,TGTGCCAGCAGTGTAAAGGGGCCCCCCTATAATTCACCCCTCCACTTT
once,TRBJ2-1,TRBV29-1,TRBD1,CSVKRTGGYNEQFF,TGCAGCGTCAAAAGGACAGGAGGCTACAATGAGCAGTTCTTC
.,TRBJ1-4,TRBV27,TRBD1,CASSLYRGNEKLFF,TGTGCCAGCAGTTTATACAGGGGTAATGAAAAACTGTTTTTT
.,TRBJ2-7,TRBV7-2,TRBD2,CASSLDWEGHYEQYF,TGTGCCAGCAGCTTAGACTGGGAGGGCCACTACGAGCAGTACTTC
.,TRBJ1-1,TRBV19,.,CASTSGLGNTEAFF,TGTGCCAGTACCAGCGGGCTCGGGAACACTGAAGCTTTCTTT
.,TRBJ2-7,TRBV5-6,.,CASSLSGAGVYEQYF,TGTGCCAGCAGCTTGTCAGGGGCGGGAGTCTACGAGCAGTACTTC
.,TRBJ2-7,TRBV29-1,.,CSVEGRRHEQYF,TGCAGCGTTGAGGGCCGACGTCACGAGCAGTACTTC
.,TRBJ1-1,TRBV30,TRBD1,CACTGTGNTEAFF,TGTGCCTGCACCGGGACAGGGAACACTGAAGCTTTCTTT
.,TRBJ1-1,TRBV4-3,TRBD1,CASSQEAGGTGAFF,TGCGCCAGCAGCCAAGAGGCAGGGGGCACTGGTGCTTTCTTT
.,TRBJ2-7,TRBV5-1,TRBD2,CASSRKGTSGSYEQYF,TGCGCCAGCAGTCGAAAGGGGACTAGCGGGAGCTACGAGCAGTACTTC
.,TRBJ2-2,TRBV19,TRBD1,CASRTSTGGMANTGELFF,TGTGCCAGTAGGACCTCAACAGGGGGTATGGCAAACACCGGGGAGCTGTTTTTT
.,TRBJ2-1,TRBV7-2,TRBD2,CASSFTSVSSYNEQFF,TGTGCCAGCAGCTTCACTAGCGTGAGCTCCTACAATGAGCAGTTCTTC
.,TRBJ2-3,TRBV7-8,TRBD2,CASSSGLALATDTQYF,TGTGCCAGCAGCTCGGGACTAGCGTTGGCGACAGATACGCAGTATTTT
once,TRBJ2-1,TRBV18,TRBD2,CASSPPGLAGLWEQFF,TGTGCCAGCTCACCACCGGGACTAGCGGGGCTATGGGAGCAGTTCTTC
once,TRBJ1-4,TRBV15,.,CATSRAETGEKLFF,TGTGCCACCAGCAGAGCCGAGACAGGTGAAAAACTGTTTTTT